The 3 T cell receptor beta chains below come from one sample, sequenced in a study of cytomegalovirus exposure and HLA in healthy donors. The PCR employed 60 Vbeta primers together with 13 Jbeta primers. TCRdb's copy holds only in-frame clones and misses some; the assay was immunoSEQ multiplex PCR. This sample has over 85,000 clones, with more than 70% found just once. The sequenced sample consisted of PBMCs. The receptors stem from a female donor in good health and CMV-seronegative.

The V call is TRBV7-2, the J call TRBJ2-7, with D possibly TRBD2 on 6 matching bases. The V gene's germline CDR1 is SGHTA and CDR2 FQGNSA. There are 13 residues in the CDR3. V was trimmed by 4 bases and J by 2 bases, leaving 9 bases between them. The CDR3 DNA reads TGTGCCAGCAGCTCGGGACTCCCCTACGAGCAGTACTTC. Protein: CASSSGLPYEQYF.

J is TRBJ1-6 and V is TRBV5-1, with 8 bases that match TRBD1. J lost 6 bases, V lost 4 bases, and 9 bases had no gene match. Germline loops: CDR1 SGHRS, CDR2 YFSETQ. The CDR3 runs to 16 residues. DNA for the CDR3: TGCGCCAGCAGCCCCCGGACAGGGATGGGTAATTCACCCCTCCACTTT. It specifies CASSPRTGMGNSPLHF. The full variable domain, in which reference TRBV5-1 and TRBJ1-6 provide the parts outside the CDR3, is KAGVTQTPRYLIKTRGQQVTLSCSPISGHRSVSWYQQTPGQGLQFLFEYFSETQRNKGNFPGRFSGRQFSNSRSEMNVSTLELGDSALYLCASSPRTGMGNSPLHFGNGTRLTVT.

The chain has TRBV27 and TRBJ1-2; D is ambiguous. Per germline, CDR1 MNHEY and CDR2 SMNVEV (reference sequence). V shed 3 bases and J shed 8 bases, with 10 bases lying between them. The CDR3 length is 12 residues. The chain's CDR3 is CASSFINGGYTF. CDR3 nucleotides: TGTGCCAGCAGTTTTATAAACGGGGGCTACACCTTC.